This T cell receptor beta chain emerged from a study of T cells of healthy individuals. This clonotype was seen at least ten times. TCRdb re-derived calls from the 5' RACE reads in MiXCR, one entry per CDR3 protein. The data contain about 100,000 distinct CDR3 sequences, approximately 15% of them singletons. Germline CDR1 SGHRS, CDR2 YFSETQ. The CDR3 sequence is 15 residues long. V was clipped by 0 bases and J by 7 bases; unmatched bases: 9. The chain couples TRBV5-1 to TRBJ2-7; 8 bases line up with TRBD1. This receptor was obtained from a human donor in good health. The CDR3 sequence: CASSLGTGPLVEQYF. CDR3 coding DNA: TGCGCCAGCAGCTTGGGGACAGGGCCTCTTGTGGAGCAGTACTTC.